Listed here is a single T cell receptor (beta chain). The antigen is undetermined. Primers: 60 Vbeta forward and 13 Jbeta reverse. Assay used: immunoSEQ multiplex PCR; TCRdb lists only in-frame clones, some missing. The data hold some 110,000 clones, with 75% to 85% observed a single time. The CDR3 is 14 amino acids. V was clipped by 1 base and J by 4 bases; unmatched bases: 4. CDR1 is GTSNPN and CDR2 is SVGIG in the germline V gene (reference sequence). This record belongs to a study of cytomegalovirus exposure and HLA in healthy donors. Study as a whole: Of roughly 400 genotyped donors, around 76% clustered with self-reported Caucasian donors.

Findings of the study overall: Per a prior analysis, the majority of TCR beta V segments were productive roughly 90% or roughly 30% of the time. Reports credit the classifier with highly specific, highly sensitive diagnosis of cytomegalovirus status.

This chain joins TRBV30 and TRBJ1-5; 7 nucleotides line up with TRBD1. This sequence originates from a man aged 45 to 65 in good health and CMV-seronegative. Material for sequencing was PBMCs. CDR3 loop: CAWSERQGNQPQHF. As DNA, the CDR3 is TGTGCCTGGAGTGAACGACAGGGTAATCAGCCCCAGCATTTT.